One and the same sample provided the 24 T cell receptor beta chains below, sequenced in a study of Ad26.COV2.S vaccination and SARS-CoV-2 variants. Clones were sequenced by immunoSEQ multiplex PCR, and TCRdb holds only the in-frame ones, with some missing. Of about 320,000 clones listed, about 86% are singletons. As for treatment: some 20 received Ad26.COV2.S at low or high dose, single or two shots; five or six received placebo; per-sample allocation not given. On day 63 after the first injection, vaccine and placebo recipients gave samples. Specimen: peripheral blood, collected in a trial of Ad26.COV2.S vaccine versus placebo. These receptor sequences come from a person aged 18-65 years who received the Ad26.COV2.S COVID-19 vaccine or a placebo.

The V call is TRBV13, the J call TRBJ1-5; D remains ambiguous. The CDR3 sequence is 14 residues long. Per the germline V gene, CDR1 is PRHDT and CDR2 is FYEKMQ (reference sequence). The V end lost 6 bases, the J end lost 0 bases, and 9 bases lay between the germline ends. The CDR3 nucleotides read TGTGCCAGCAGGCTCGGCGGTAGCAATCAGCCCCAGCATTTT. This translates into CASRLGGSNQPQHF.

This clone qualifies as medium-sized. The V and J genes are TRBV5-6 and TRBJ2-7, with 7 positions matching TRBD1. The CDR3 runs 14 residues. Looked up from germline, CDR1 is SGHDT and CDR2 is YYEEEE. The V and J ends lost 4 bases and 7 bases, in that order; junction bases with no gene match: 11. Here the CDR3 reads CASSIVGVQGEQYF. The CDR3 nucleotides read TGTGCCAGCAGCATTGTCGGGGTACAGGGGGAGCAGTACTTC.

The chain carries TRBV9 and TRBJ1-2, with D maybe TRBD1 (5 bases). The CDR3 contains 14 residues. The germline V gene encodes CDR1 SGDLS and CDR2 YYNGEE. Trimming took off 2 bases at V and 4 bases at J, with 12 bases between the two ends. Written as DNA, the CDR3 is TGTGCCAGCAGCGTTGGGACGGGGATCTATGGCTACACCTTC. Its protein is CASSVGTGIYGYTF. Based on the CDR3 plus reference TRBV9 and TRBJ1-2, the full variable domain is DSGVTQTPKHLITATGQRVTLRCSPRSGDLSVYWYQQSLDQGLQFLIQYYNGEERAKGNILERFSAQQFPDLHSELNLSSLELGDSALYFCASSVGTGIYGYTFGSGTRLTVV.

The gene calls are TRBV7-6 and TRBJ2-3, with D hard to call. CDR1 and CDR2 from the germline V gene are SGHVS and FNYEAQ. The CDR3 contains 13 residues. V lost 1 base and J lost 2, with 4 bases in between. CDR3 amino acids: CASSLGYTDTQYF. The CDR3 DNA follows: TGTGCCAGCAGCTTAGGGTACACAGATACGCAGTATTTT.

As for this clone: The same CDR3 can be traced to other DNA sequences in this sample. The rearrangement uses TRBV7-2 and TRBJ1-1; D gene uncertain. The V end lost 4 bases, the J end lost 0 bases, and 9 bases lay between the germline ends. Germline lookup yields CDR1 SGHTA and CDR2 FQGNSA. This CDR3 spans 14 amino acids. The DNA of the CDR3 is TGTGCCAGCAGCTCAGGCAATATGAACACTGAAGCTTTCTTT. This gives the protein CASSSGNMNTEAFF.

J is TRBJ2-6 and V is TRBV18, with 9 bases identical to TRBD1. The CDR3 extends over 17 amino acids. After removal of 5 bases from V and 5 bases from J, the junction contained 10 bases not matched to a gene. Germline V gene data show CDR1 as KGHSH and CDR2 as LQKENI. CDR3 nucleotides: TGTGCCAGCTCAGGACTCCGGGACAGGGTTAGGGCCAACGTCCTGACTTTC. Translating it yields CASSGLRDRVRANVLTF. The full variable domain, in which reference TRBV18 and TRBJ2-6 provide the parts outside the CDR3, is NAGVMQNPRHLVRRRGQEARLRCSPMKGHSHVYWYRQLPEEGLKFMVYLQKENIIDESGMPKERFSAEFPKEGPSILRIQQVVRGDSAAYFCASSGLRDRVRANVLTFGAGSRLTVL.

The chain has TRBV15 and TRBJ1-2; 7 positions match TRBD1. CDR3 length: 14 amino acids. From germline, CDR1 is LNHNV and CDR2 YYDKDF (reference sequence). After removal of 1 base from V and 8 bases from J, the junction contained 7 bases not matched to a gene. CDR3 sequence reads: CATSRGGSGGGYTF. CDR3 nucleotide sequence: TGTGCCACCAGCAGAGGGGGGTCAGGGGGAGGCTACACCTTC.

The chain has TRBV6-1 and TRBJ1-5; D is possibly TRBD1 (6 bases). V dropped 0 bases and J dropped 5 bases, with 11 bases sitting between them. Germline values: CDR1 MNHNS, CDR2 SASEGT. The CDR3 totals 15 residues. The CDR3 DNA reads as TGTGCCAGCAGTGAAGCGAGACAGGTAGATCAGCCCCAGCATTTT. Translation: CASSEARQVDQPQHF.

The chain is built from TRBV11-2 and TRBJ2-1, with 12 bases fitting TRBD2. The CDR3 contains 15 residues. V lost 5 bases to trimming and J lost 4 bases; unmatched junction nucleotides: 3. Germline V gene sequence: CDR1 SGHAT, CDR2 FQNNGV. The CDR3 loop reads CASSPTSGGYNEQFF. CDR3 coding DNA: TGTGCCAGCAGCCCCACTAGCGGGGGGTACAATGAGCAGTTCTTC.

The V gene is TRBV21-1, the J gene TRBJ1-5; the table's D call TRBD1 went unverified against the DNA. TRBV21-1 is tagged as a pseudogene. CDR3 length: 14 residues. CDR3 loop: CASRQGEGNQPQHF. In DNA, the CDR3 is TGTGCCAGCAGGCAGGGTGAAGGCAATCAGCCCCAGCATTTT.

This sequence joins TRBV7-2 and TRBJ2-3; D is possibly TRBD2 (7 bases). The CDR3 runs 16 residues. Germline CDR1 is SGHTA and CDR2 is FQGNSA. Deletions cut 2 bases from V and 8 bases from J, with 20 bases between. The CDR3 is CASSLNGGRQMTTQYF. CDR3 nucleotides: TGTGCCAGCAGCTTAAACGGGGGGCGACAGATGACTACGCAGTATTTT.

The gene calls are TRBV10-2 and TRBJ2-2; either TRBD1 or TRBD2 may fit D (5 bases each). V was clipped by 6 bases and J by 1 base, with 12 bases between them. This CDR3 is 15 amino acids long. Germline V gives CDR1 WSHSY, CDR2 SAAADI. The CDR3 region is CASRGTAQNTGELFF. The CDR3 DNA reads TGCGCCAGCAGGGGGACCGCCCAGAACACCGGGGAGCTGTTTTTT.

This chain uses TRBV18 with TRBJ2-6; 8 nucleotides agree with TRBD1. This CDR3 spans 15 amino acids. Germline V gives CDR1 KGHSH, CDR2 LQKENI. With 0 bases clipped from V and 12 bases from J, the junction kept 7 bases outside the gene matches. This CDR3 reads CASSPPRQGAGVLTF. For the CDR3, the DNA is TGTGCCAGCTCACCACCCCGTCAGGGGGCCGGCGTCCTGACTTTC.

The chain joins TRBV30 to TRBJ2-3; the D gene is possibly TRBD2 (7 bases). The CDR3 is 12 amino acids. Germline CDR1 reads GTSNPN; CDR2 reads SVGIG (reference sequence). The CDR3 DNA follows: TGTGCTGGGGGGGCCATCACAGATACGCAGTATTTT. It yields the protein CAGGAITDTQYF. Together with reference TRBV30 and TRBJ2-3, the CDR3 gives the full variable domain: SQTIHQWPATLVQPVGSPLSLECTVEGTSNPNLYWYRQAAGRGLQLLFYSVGIGQISSEVPQNLSASRPQDRQFILSSKKLLLSDSGFYLCAGGAITDTQYFGPGTRLTVL.

This clone was seen just once. The chain joins TRBV6-6 to TRBJ2-7, with 7 bases identical to TRBD1. The CDR3 is made up of 15 amino acids. With V trimmed by 5 bases and J by 6 bases, 13 bases remained unmatched. The germline gives CDR1 MNHNY, CDR2 SVGAGI (reference sequence). The CDR3 protein is CASSTNLQGVGEQYF. CDR3 DNA sequence: TGTGCCAGCAGTACCAATCTCCAGGGGGTCGGCGAGCAGTACTTC.

V gene TRBV20-1 combines with J gene TRBJ1-5; no definite D call. Trimming removed 3 bases at V and 0 bases at J, with 9 bases between. CDR1 DFQATT and CDR2 SNEGSKA come from the germline V gene (reference sequence). The CDR3 has 14 residues. In DNA, the CDR3 is TGCAGTGCTAGTAGGCACGATAGCAATCAGCCCCAGCATTTT. Translated: CSASRHDSNQPQHF.

The V gene is TRBV30, the J gene TRBJ1-4, with D hard to call. V was clipped by 5 bases and J by 4 bases, with 11 bases between them. Germline V gene sequence: CDR1 GTSNPN, CDR2 SVGIG (reference sequence). The CDR3 spans 13 residues. The CDR3 spells CAWGRALNEKLFF. CDR3 sequence (DNA): TGTGCCTGGGGCCGGGCCCTTAATGAAAAACTGTTTTTT. The whole variable domain, filled in from reference TRBV30 and TRBJ1-4, reads SQTIHQWPATLVQPVGSPLSLECTVEGTSNPNLYWYRQAAGRGLQLLFYSVGIGQISSEVPQNLSASRPQDRQFILSSKKLLLSDSGFYLCAWGRALNEKLFFGSGTQLSVL.

The J gene is TRBJ1-5, the V gene TRBV30; D is perhaps TRBD1 (5 bases). This CDR3 is built from 14 residues. The germline gives CDR1 GTSNPN, CDR2 SVGIG (reference sequence). Trimming left V 4 bases short and J 1 base short, with 11 bases between. The CDR3 region is CAWTAGGSNQPQHF. The CDR3 DNA is TGTGCCTGGACAGCGGGGGGGAGCAATCAGCCCCAGCATTTT.

The chain employs TRBV4-3 and TRBJ1-1, with D maybe TRBD1 (5 bases). The CDR3 has 16 amino acids. Germline lookup yields CDR1 LGHNA and CDR2 YSLEER. Between the trimmed V and J ends, which lost 0 bases and 0 bases, there was a span of 11 bases. CDR3 nucleotides: TGCGCCAGCAGCCAAGATTTGGGGCGGATGAACACTGAAGCTTTCTTT. This codes for CASSQDLGRMNTEAFF.

A single count supports this clone. The chain uses TRBV3-1 (or the pseudogene TRBV3-2) and TRBJ2-7; D is possibly TRBD1 (6 bases). This CDR3 has 14 residues. CDR1 is LGHDT and CDR2 is YNNKEL in the germline V gene (reference sequence). The germline V and J ends were trimmed by 4 bases and 3 bases, with 13 bases remaining between them. The CDR3 region is CASSLTKTGYEQYF. As DNA, the CDR3 is TGTGCCAGCAGCCTGACCAAGACAGGCTACGAGCAGTACTTC.

In its sample, this clone was seen once. The chain links TRBV7-2 to TRBJ1-5; D uncertain. The CDR3 is 14 residues long. Per germline, CDR1 SGHTA and CDR2 FQGNSA. Trimming removed 0 bases from V and 6 bases from J, with 9 bases in between. The CDR3 bases are TGTGCCAGCAGCTTAGCAGGGAATAGTCAGCCCCAGCATTTT. It encodes CASSLAGNSQPQHF.

The chain joins TRBV4-2 to TRBJ2-1; D not certain. The CDR3 loop spans 18 amino acids. Germline V gene data show CDR1 as LGHNA and CDR2 as YNFKEQ. V was trimmed by 3 bases and J by 0 bases, leaving 18 bases between them. CDR3 bases: TGTGCCAGCAGCCAGCTTTTGGGTGGTCAGAGCTCCTACAATGAGCAGTTCTTC. Translation gives CASSQLLGGQSSYNEQFF.

The chain carries TRBV3-1 (or the pseudogene TRBV3-2) and TRBJ2-3; D unclear. Germline loops: CDR1 LGHDT, CDR2 YNNKEL (reference sequence). Deletions cut 0 bases from V and 3 bases from J, with 7 bases between. The length of the CDR3 is 14 residues. For the CDR3, the DNA is TGTGCCAGCAGCCAAGATGTCCGGACAGATACGCAGTATTTT. Its protein product is CASSQDVRTDTQYF.

The chain is built from TRBV18 and TRBJ2-7; D perhaps matches TRBD2 (7 bases). V lost 3 bases to trimming and J lost 6 bases, with 15 bases between them. This CDR3 has 14 amino acids. Germline CDR1 and CDR2: KGHSH and LQKENI. CDR3 loop: CASSPVSGEGEQYF. Here the CDR3 DNA reads TGTGCCAGCTCACCCGTGTCAGGGGAGGGCGAGCAGTACTTC.